One sample yielded the 14 T cell receptor beta chains listed below, sequenced in a study of CD8 T cells in ankylosing spondylitis. From the 5' RACE reads, TCRdb called clonotypes with MiXCR, one entry per CDR3 protein. The repertoire holds approximately 100,000 distinct CDR3 sequences, with around 24% as singletons. The specimen sequenced was synovial fluid, either unsorted or a sorted T cell fraction (not recorded which). These receptors came from a male donor with ankylosing spondylitis.

This clonotype was counted only a few times. The CDR3 loop is CASAAGHGANVLTF. In DNA, the CDR3 is TGTGCCAGCGCCGCGGGGCACGGGGCCAACGTCCTGACTTTC. The chain recombines TRBV2 with TRBJ2-6, with a tentative D call TRBD2 (6 bases). Germline loops: CDR1 SNHLY, CDR2 FYNNEI. This CDR3 region has 14 residues. V was trimmed by 8 bases and J by 4 bases, leaving 12 bases between them.

This clonotype was seen many times. The chain has TRBV4-2 and TRBJ2-1; 11 nucleotides align to TRBD2. V shed 4 bases, J shed 0 bases, and the junction held 11 bases outside the gene matches. In germline, CDR1 is LGHNA, CDR2 YNFKEQ. There are 19 residues in the CDR3. CDR3 in amino acids: CASSPTLGLAASSYNEQFF. CDR3 coding DNA: TGTGCCAGCAGCCCCACCCTGGGACTAGCGGCCAGCTCCTACAATGAGCAGTTCTTC.

This clonotype was seen a handful of times. The chain recombines TRBV19 with TRBJ2-1; TRBD2 might be the D (6 bases). The CDR3 covers 16 residues. The germline V gene encodes CDR1 LNHDA and CDR2 SQIVND (reference sequence). V was shortened by 5 bases and J by 10 bases, with 24 bases between the two germline ends. CDR3 protein: CASSAPYTGENPEQFF. The CDR3, as DNA: TGTGCCAGTAGTGCCCCCTACACGGGAGAAAATCCGGAGCAGTTCTTC.

This clonotype showed up just a few times. Being one base from a much bigger clone, this may be a read error. V gene TRBV24-1 combines with J gene TRBJ2-5, with 7 bases aligning to TRBD1. Germline CDR1 KGHDR, CDR2 SFDVKD. The CDR3 totals 14 residues. V was clipped by 5 bases and J by 4 bases; unmatched bases: 6. This CDR3 reads CATSGLGTVETQYF. CDR3 bases: TGTGCCACCAGTGGTCTGGGGACAGTAGAGACCCAGTACTTC.

The chain links TRBV9 to TRBJ2-3; 11 nucleotides match TRBD2. Germline V gives CDR1 SGDLS, CDR2 YYNGEE. The CDR3 is made up of 15 amino acids. After removal of 4 bases from V and 2 bases from J, the junction contained 3 bases not matched to a gene. CDR3 nucleotides: TGTGCCAGCAGCTGGGGACTAGCGGTCACAGATACGCAGTATTTT. Translated, it gives CASSWGLAVTDTQYF. Full variable domain (missing parts from reference TRBV9 and TRBJ2-3): DSGVTQTPKHLITATGQRVTLRCSPRSGDLSVYWYQQSLDQGLQFLIQYYNGEERAKGNILERFSAQQFPDLHSELNLSSLELGDSALYFCASSWGLAVTDTQYFGPGTRLTVL.

The V call is TRBV14, the J call TRBJ2-5, with TRBD2 matching 8 bases. The CDR3 runs 16 residues. Germline values: CDR1 SGHDN, CDR2 FVKESK. With 1 base clipped from V and 5 bases from J, the junction kept 9 bases outside the gene matches. CDR3 sequence reads: CASSQGVAGRSETQYF. The CDR3 nucleotides read TGTGCCAGCAGCCAAGGGGTAGCGGGGAGAAGCGAGACCCAGTACTTC.

The V call is TRBV18, the J call TRBJ2-1; D perhaps matches TRBD2 (5 bases). The CDR3 is 13 amino acids. Trimming shortened V by 6 bases and J by 5 bases, and 11 bases separated the two germline ends. Germline V CDR1 and CDR2: KGHSH, LQKENI. The CDR3 DNA follows: TGTGCCAGCTCTCCCCCAGCGGACAATGAGCAGTTCTTC. Translation gives CASSPPADNEQFF.

This chain uses TRBV7-2 with TRBJ2-3; a weak D match, TRBD1 (5 bases). Between the trimmed V and J ends, which lost 6 bases and 1 base, there was a span of 11 bases. Germline V gives CDR1 SGHTA, CDR2 FQGNSA. The CDR3 runs to 14 residues. The CDR3 is CASSLLGRTDTQYF. The CDR3 bases are TGTGCCAGCAGTCTCCTGGGGCGCACAGATACGCAGTATTTT. Full variable domain (rest looked up from reference TRBV7-2 and TRBJ2-3): GAGVSQSPSNKVTEKGKDVELRCDPISGHTALYWYRQSLGQGLEFLIYFQGNSAPDKSGLPSDRFSAERTGGSVSTLTIQRTQQEDSAVYLCASSLLGRTDTQYFGPGTRLTVL.

This clonotype was observed many times. The V gene is TRBV6-5, the J gene TRBJ2-1, with D possibly being TRBD1 or TRBD2 (6 bases each). The CDR3 covers 14 residues. Trimming left V 2 bases short and J 6 bases short, with 11 bases between. The germline gives CDR1 MNHEY, CDR2 SVGAGI. CDR3 region: CASSYRGQANEQFF. The CDR3 DNA follows: TGTGCCAGCAGTTACCGGGGGCAAGCCAATGAGCAGTTCTTC.

The V call is TRBV7-9, the J call TRBJ1-5; tentatively, D is TRBD1 (5 bases). Trimming pared 2 bases from V and 6 bases from J, leaving 11 bases between. CDR1 and CDR2 (germline): SEHNR, FQNEAQ (reference sequence). The CDR3 is 14 residues long. The CDR3 reads CASSLFGGGQPQHF. Here the CDR3 DNA reads TGTGCCAGCAGCTTATTTGGGGGGGGTCAGCCCCAGCATTTT.

The rearrangement joins TRBV12-3 or TRBV12-4 to TRBJ2-1; D ambiguous. V lost 7 bases and J 5 bases, leaving 12 bases between the germline ends. The CDR3 length is 13 residues. This CDR3 is CASTPGGHNEQFF. DNA of the CDR3: TGTGCCAGCACCCCAGGTGGGCACAATGAGCAGTTCTTC.

This clonotype was detected only a few times. The V gene is TRBV7-7, the J gene TRBJ2-1, with 15 bases identical to TRBD2. Germline loops: CDR1 SSHAT, CDR2 FNYEAQ (reference sequence). V lost 3 bases, J lost 8 bases, and 2 bases stayed unmatched. The CDR3 loop spans 15 amino acids. For the CDR3, the DNA is TGTGCCAGCAGCTTGGGACTAGCGGGAGGAGATGAGCAGTTCTTC. It encodes CASSLGLAGGDEQFF.

The sample holds a few counts of this clonotype. The chain combines TRBV5-5 with TRBJ1-6; D perhaps matches TRBD1 (5 bases). The germline V gene has CDR1 SGHKS and CDR2 YYEKEE (reference sequence). Deletions cut 4 bases from V and 6 bases from J, with 8 bases between. The length of the CDR3 is 13 residues. Written as DNA, the CDR3 is TGTGCCAGCAGCCTTGGGGGTAATTCACCCCTCCACTTT. It yields the protein CASSLGGNSPLHF.

This clonotype was seen at least ten times. This rearrangement joins TRBV29-1 to TRBJ1-6, with 9 positions matching TRBD1. The CDR3 spans 13 residues. V trimming: 6 bases; J trimming: 7 bases; junction bases outside the gene matches: 4. Germline CDR1 reads SQVTM; CDR2 reads ANQGSEA. The CDR3 DNA sequence: TGCAGCGTGGGACAGGGACAGAATTCACCCCTCCACTTT. Protein sequence: CSVGQGQNSPLHF.